Each of the 20 T cell receptor beta chains below was sequenced from the same sample in a study of OX40 agonist ivuxolimab in advanced cancers. The protocol was immunoSEQ multiplex PCR, while the TCRdb copy is restricted to in-frame clones and leaves out a portion. The data contain tens of thousands of clones, approximately 91% of them singletons. Specimen: CD4+ or CD8+ T cells sorted from blood, collected in a trial of the OX40 agonist ivuxolimab. Receptor source: an adult with an advanced solid tumor such as melanoma, head and neck, liver or kidney cancer.

In nucleotides, the CDR3 is TGTGCCAGCAGTCCTCCTAGCGGGAGTGGGGAGTTCTTC. Translation gives CASSPPSGSGEFF. The chain is built from TRBV28 and TRBJ2-1, with TRBD2 matching over 10 bases. The germline V gene has CDR1 MDHEN and CDR2 SYDVKM. Unmatched junction bases numbered 9, after V lost 5 bases and J lost 14 bases. CDR3 size: 13 residues. Full variable domain (rest looked up from reference TRBV28 and TRBJ2-1): DVKVTQSSRYLVKRTGEKVFLECVQDMDHENMFWYRQDPGLGLRLIYFSYDVKMKEKGDIPEGYSVSREKKERFSLILESASTNQTSMYLCASSPPSGSGEFFGPGTRLTVL.

The gene calls are TRBV28 and TRBJ2-5, with D perhaps matching TRBD1 (6 bases). Germline V gene data show CDR1 as MDHEN and CDR2 as SYDVKM. This CDR3 comprises 16 residues. V lost 6 bases and J lost 2, with 19 bases in between. The CDR3 loop is CASRKTGGTGQETQYF. In DNA form, the CDR3 reads TGTGCCAGCAGAAAGACAGGAGGTACGGGTCAAGAGACCCAGTACTTC.

A single count supports this clone. The chain is built from TRBV5-1 and TRBJ2-1, with 10 bases aligning to TRBD2. The ends lost 3 bases at V and 4 bases at J; junction bases unmatched: 7. The CDR3 spans 16 residues. Per the germline V gene, CDR1 is SGHRS and CDR2 is YFSETQ. CDR3 protein: CASSSGSGRGYNEQFF. The CDR3 coding sequence is TGCGCCAGCAGCTCCGGGAGCGGGAGGGGATACAATGAGCAGTTCTTC.

The chain links TRBV5-4 to TRBJ2-7, with D perhaps matching TRBD1 or TRBD2 (6 bases each). The V and J ends lost 0 bases and 3 bases respectively, with 10 bases between them. Per the germline V gene, CDR1 is SGHNT and CDR2 is YYREEE (reference sequence). This CDR3 is built from 14 residues. The CDR3 protein is CASSLGQEGYEQYF. The CDR3, as DNA: TGTGCCAGCAGCTTGGGACAGGAGGGCTACGAGCAGTACTTC.

This CDR3 reads CASSEAGDWAFF. CDR3 bases: TGTGCCAGCAGTGAGGCTGGGGATTGGGCTTTCTTT. The V call is TRBV2, the J call TRBJ1-1; D unclear. This CDR3 region has 12 residues. V shed 3 bases and J shed 11 bases, with 13 bases lying between them. From germline, CDR1 is SNHLY and CDR2 FYNNEI.

The genes are TRBV7-9 and TRBJ2-5; 7 bases map to TRBD1. V lost 1 base and J lost 2; bases outside the gene matches: 4. Germline CDR1 reads SEHNR; CDR2 reads FQNEAQ (reference sequence). The CDR3 is 15 residues long. CDR3 sequence reads: CASSLGTTGQETQYF. CDR3 bases: TGTGCCAGCAGCTTAGGAACGACAGGGCAAGAGACCCAGTACTTC.

The rearrangement joins TRBV28 to TRBJ1-2, with TRBD1 identical over 8 bases. Germline V CDR1 and CDR2: MDHEN, SYDVKM. The CDR3 is 15 residues long. The trim removed 3 bases at V and 6 bases at J, leaving 9 bases unmatched. DNA for the CDR3: TGTGCCAGCAGTTTCCCGCCGGGCAGGGGGCATGGCTACACCTTC. Protein: CASSFPPGRGHGYTF.

This clone has just one count. The V and J genes are TRBV4-1 and TRBJ2-3; D is ambiguous. CDR1 is MGHRA, CDR2 YSYEKL, per germline. Trimming removed 1 base from V and 2 bases from J, with 7 bases in between. The CDR3 consists of 14 residues. The CDR3 is CASSQAVSTDTQYF. In nucleotides, the CDR3 is TGCGCCAGCAGCCAAGCAGTTTCCACAGATACGCAGTATTTT.

The chain is built from TRBV28 and TRBJ2-3, with a possible D match to TRBD2 (5 bases). This CDR3 has 13 amino acids. Germline CDR1 MDHEN, CDR2 SYDVKM. The V gene lost 8 bases and the J gene lost 1 base, with 10 bases spanning the gap. The CDR3 here is CASEIGGTDTQYF. CDR3 coding DNA: TGTGCCAGCGAGATCGGGGGCACAGATACGCAGTATTTT.

J is TRBJ2-5 and V is TRBV2; weak D call: TRBD2 (5 bases). Germline loops: CDR1 SNHLY, CDR2 FYNNEI. Trimming cost V 2 bases and J 9 bases, with 10 bases left between them. The CDR3 runs to 12 residues. The CDR3 coding sequence is TGTGCCAGCAGTGAATCGAGGGTTCCCCAGTACTTC. This translates into CASSESRVPQYF. The variable domain in full, completed from reference TRBV2 and TRBJ2-5, reads EPEVTQTPSHQVTQMGQEVILRCVPISNHLYFYWYRQILGQKVEFLVSFYNNEISEKSEIFDDQFSVERPDGSNFTLKIRSTKLEDSAMYFCASSESRVPQYFGPGTRLLVL.

This rearrangement joins TRBV27 to TRBJ2-1; D is unclear. The germline V gene has CDR1 MNHEY and CDR2 SMNVEV (reference sequence). This CDR3 is built from 13 residues. V was pared by 0 bases and J by 4 bases, with 4 bases between. The CDR3 loop is CASSLSRYNEQFF. The CDR3 nucleotides are TGTGCCAGCAGTTTATCTCGTTACAATGAGCAGTTCTTC.

This chain links TRBV7-2 with TRBJ1-2, with D unclear. The V end lost 3 bases, the J end lost 6 bases, and 17 bases lay between the germline ends. CDR3 length: 15 residues. Germline lookup yields CDR1 SGHTA and CDR2 FQGNSA. This CDR3 reads CASSFGPLGKDGYTF. The CDR3 nucleotides read TGTGCCAGCAGCTTTGGGCCGCTCGGGAAGGATGGCTACACCTTC.

The chain has TRBV6-6 and TRBJ1-4, with D uncertain. The CDR3 contains 11 residues. V gave up 2 bases and J gave up 7 bases, with 2 bases separating them. Germline V gives CDR1 MNHNY, CDR2 SVGAGI (reference sequence). CDR3 DNA: TGTGCCAGCAGTTACCTTGAAAAACTGTTTTTT. Amino acid sequence: CASSYLEKLFF.

V and J are TRBV7-9 and TRBJ1-1, with D possibly TRBD1 on 6 matching bases. This CDR3 comprises 13 residues. Germline V gene sequence: CDR1 SEHNR, CDR2 FQNEAQ (reference sequence). The V gene lost 1 base and the J gene lost 3 bases, with 6 bases spanning the gap. The CDR3 is CASSLEGDTEAFF. In DNA form, the CDR3 reads TGTGCCAGCAGCTTAGAGGGGGACACTGAAGCTTTCTTT.

This clone was counted between two and nine times. J is TRBJ2-5 and V is TRBV5-1; D is unclear. The CDR3 has 11 amino acids. CDR1 is SGHRS, CDR2 YFSETQ, per germline. Trimming removed 1 base from V and 4 bases from J, with 2 bases in between. In DNA form, the CDR3 reads TGCGCCAGCAGCTTGCGAGAGACCCAGTACTTC. Amino acids: CASSLRETQYF.

The rearrangement joins TRBV7-2 to TRBJ2-7; the D call may be TRBD1 or TRBD2 (5 bases each). The V gene lost 3 bases and the J gene lost 4 bases, with 10 bases spanning the gap. There are 13 residues in the CDR3. Germline V gene data show CDR1 as SGHTA and CDR2 as FQGNSA. The CDR3: CASSFRDEYEQYF. The DNA for the CDR3 is TGTGCCAGCAGCTTCCGGGACGAATACGAGCAGTACTTC.

The rearrangement joins TRBV15 to TRBJ1-6; tentatively, D is TRBD1 (6 bases). Trimming stripped 3 bases from V and 7 bases from J, with 22 bases between. CDR1 and CDR2 from the germline V gene are LNHNV and YYDKDF (reference sequence). The CDR3 is 18 residues long. The CDR3 DNA sequence: TGTGCCACCAGCAGCACCTTCCAGGGGATTTTTGTGAATTCACCCCTCCACTTT. This encodes CATSSTFQGIFVNSPLHF.

V usage is TRBV6-6 and J usage is TRBJ1-1; a possible D gene is TRBD1 (5 bases). V was clipped by 7 bases and J by 0 bases, with 12 bases between them. The germline CDR1 and CDR2 sequences are MNHNY and SVGAGI (reference sequence). This CDR3 is 14 amino acids long. CDR3 in amino acids: CASNLRGLNTEAFF. CDR3 sequence (DNA): TGTGCCAGCAACCTCCGGGGGTTGAACACTGAAGCTTTCTTT.

In this sample, this clone turned up a few times. This chain links TRBV7-2 with TRBJ2-3; 15 bases are shared with TRBD2. Germline V gene sequence: CDR1 SGHTA, CDR2 FQGNSA. The V gene end was trimmed by 0 bases and the J gene end by 14 bases; junction bases not matched to a gene: 12. There are 17 residues in the CDR3. The CDR3 bases are TGTGCCAGCAGCTTAGCTCTTTCCAGGACTAGCGGGAGGGCCAGGTATTTT. Translated: CASSLALSRTSGRARYF.

The chain couples TRBV11-3 to TRBJ2-3; TRBD2 matches 8 bases. The germline CDR1 and CDR2 sequences are SGHNT and YENEEA. V was clipped by 5 bases and J by 3 bases; unmatched bases: 4. The CDR3 has 14 residues. The CDR3 nucleotides read TGTGCCAGCAGCCTAACTAGCGGAACAGATACGCAGTATTTT. Its protein is CASSLTSGTDTQYF.